The 5 T cell receptor beta chains reported below all come from one sample, sequenced in a study of shared clonotypes between healthy human individuals. The data were produced by immunoSEQ multiplex PCR, yet TCRdb's version contains in-frame clones alone and is incomplete. The profile shows 2 million or so clones, less than 95% of them singletons. Naive CD8 cells lacked CD45RO and underwent positive selection for CCR7, leaving out terminally differentiated effector memory CD45RA+ cells. Sequencing was done on a sample of naive CD8+ T cells sorted from blood. Receptors originate from a man younger than 35 in good health.

The chain has TRBV5-1 and TRBJ1-4; 9 nucleotides align to TRBD1. Per the germline V gene, CDR1 is SGHRS and CDR2 is YFSETQ. The CDR3 extends over 17 amino acids. The ends lost 2 bases at V and 0 bases at J; junction bases unmatched: 5. CDR3: CASSLGQGPATNEKLFF. For the CDR3, the DNA is TGCGCCAGCAGCTTAGGACAGGGGCCGGCAACTAATGAAAAACTGTTTTTT.

As for this clone: A junction end diverges from the germline sequence, so it may reflect a read error. The genes are TRBV7-7 and TRBJ2-1; the D gene is possibly TRBD2 (6 bases). This CDR3 region has 15 residues. In germline, CDR1 is SSHAT, CDR2 FNYEAQ (reference sequence). The chain's CDR3 is CASSLDGSSYNEQFF. In nucleotides, the CDR3 is TGTGCTAGCAGCTTAGACGGGAGCTCCTACAATGAGCAGTTCTTC.

The J gene is TRBJ2-7, the V gene TRBV5-5; 7 bases align to TRBD1. Germline CDR1 is SGHKS and CDR2 is YYEKEE (reference sequence). CDR3 length: 12 residues. Trimming cost V 3 bases and J 4 bases; bases outside gene matches: 1. This CDR3 reads CASSSDRYEQYF. In nucleotides, the CDR3 is TGTGCCAGCAGCTCGGACAGGTACGAGCAGTACTTC.

V gene TRBV29-1 combines with J gene TRBJ2-5, with D hard to call. The CDR3 runs 12 residues. Trimming pared 0 bases from V and 5 bases from J, leaving 7 bases between. Germline-derived CDR1 and CDR2 are SQVTM and ANQGSEA. CDR3 nucleotides: TGCAGCGTTGAAGATCTTCCGGAGACCCAGTACTTC. Encoded protein: CSVEDLPETQYF.

J is TRBJ2-7 and V is TRBV7-2; D not resolved. This CDR3 region has 14 residues. In germline, CDR1 is SGHTA, CDR2 FQGNSA. The V and J ends lost 1 base and 0 bases respectively, with 7 bases between them. The CDR3 sequence is CASSLEVGSYEQYF. The CDR3 nucleotides read TGTGCCAGCAGCTTAGAAGTGGGCTCCTACGAGCAGTACTTC.